These T cell receptor beta chains were read from a single sample in a study of PD-1 blockade in classical Hodgkin lymphoma. Sequencing was performed with immunoSEQ multiplex PCR; in TCRdb, only in-frame clones are kept and a portion is missing. The table has 85,000 to 90,000 clones, less than 95% seen once. The source material was peripheral blood mononuclear cells (PBMCs), sampled before the fourth cycle of nivolumab. Receptors originate from a human donor with classical Hodgkin lymphoma. The CDR3 runs from the conserved cysteine through the conserved F or W. The D gene is left open where the match is weak. Part of the rows lack a size; the others show once, few, many or a class for expanded clones.

size,V,D,J,CDR3,DNA
.,TRBV21-1,.,TRBJ2-1,CASSKISGGSYNEQFF,TGTGCCAGCAGCAAGATTAGCGGGGGATCCTACAATGAGCAGTTCTTC
.,TRBV30,.,TRBJ1-4,CAWRTATKNEKLFF,TGTGCCTGGAGGACAGCGACGAAAAATGAAAAACTGTTTTTT
.,TRBV6-5,TRBD1,TRBJ2-1,CASSTGTGTGNEQFF,TGTGCCAGCAGTACCGGGACAGGCACTGGGAATGAGCAGTTCTTC
few,TRBV29-1,.,TRBJ1-2,CSVDWAGNTENYGYTF,TGCAGCGTTGATTGGGCAGGGAATACTGAAAACTATGGCTACACCTTC
.,TRBV5-4,.,TRBJ2-1,CASSPTGGTRRHEQFF,TGTGCCAGCAGCCCGACTGGGGGGACCCGCCGCCATGAGCAGTTCTTC
.,TRBV9,.,TRBJ1-5,CASNCPRRDNQPQHF,TGTGCCAGCAACTGTCCTCGTAGAGACAATCAGCCCCAGCATTTT
.,TRBV15,.,TRBJ2-1,CATSRVRGLYNEQFF,TGTGCCACCAGCAGAGTGAGGGGCCTATACAATGAGCAGTTCTTC
.,TRBV7-6,.,TRBJ2-5,CASSLAQETQYF,TGTGCCAGCAGCCTCGCTCAAGAGACCCAGTACTTC
.,TRBV7-7,.,TRBJ1-1,CASSLGRNTEAFF,TGTGCCAGCAGCTTAGGGAGGAACACTGAAGCTTTCTTT
.,TRBV6-1,TRBD1,TRBJ1-2,CASNLDRDSHGYTF,TGTGCCAGCAACCTCGACAGGGACAGCCATGGCTACACCTTC
.,TRBV9,.,TRBJ2-3,CASSVDGEGTDTQYF,TGTGCCAGCAGCGTAGATGGGGAGGGCACAGATACGCAGTATTTT
once,TRBV28,.,TRBJ1-5,CASSFYTGDYIREAGDQPQHF,TGTGCCAGCAGTTTCTACACGGGCGATTACATCAGGGAGGCTGGAGATCAGCCCCAGCATTTT
.,TRBV7-9,TRBD2,TRBJ2-3,CASSPRRGRVTDTQYF,TGTGCCAGCAGCCCCCGGCGGGGGAGAGTAACAGATACGCAGTATTTT
once,TRBV18,TRBD2,TRBJ2-3,CASSQLAGVRDTQYF,TGTGCCAGCTCCCAACTAGCGGGGGTTAGAGATACGCAGTATTTT
.,TRBV5-6,.,TRBJ1-6,CASSLEGYSPLHF,TGTGCCAGCAGCTTGGAGGGGTACTCACCCCTCCACTTT
once,TRBV6-5,.,TRBJ1-2,CASSAEGGLGYTF,TGTGCCAGCAGTGCAGAAGGTGGGCTCGGCTACACCTTC
.,TRBV11-2,.,TRBJ2-2,CASSLATGELFF,TGTGCCAGCAGCCTTGCCACCGGGGAGCTGTTTTTT
.,TRBV30,.,TRBJ2-5,CAWSDYGSETQYF,TGTGCCTGGAGCGATTATGGGTCGGAGACCCAGTACTTC
few,TRBV2,TRBD1,TRBJ1-1,CASSEGTGQTEAFF,TGTGCCAGCAGTGAAGGGACAGGGCAAACTGAAGCTTTCTTT
.,TRBV6-1,.,TRBJ2-7,CASSERSNSYEQYF,TGTGCCAGCAGTGAACGCAGCAACTCCTACGAGCAGTACTTC
.,TRBV5-6,.,TRBJ2-1,CASSFFLGEQFF,TGTGCCAGCAGCTTCTTTCTCGGAGAGCAGTTCTTC
.,TRBV14,.,TRBJ1-1,CASSPKGSWPEAFF,TGTGCCAGCAGCCCCAAGGGGTCCTGGCCTGAAGCTTTCTTT
few,TRBV19,.,TRBJ1-1,CASRATGTEAFF,TGTGCCAGTAGAGCCACGGGCACTGAAGCTTTCTTT
.,TRBV6-5,.,TRBJ1-5,CASSYSSYQPQHF,TGTGCCAGCAGTTACTCGAGTTATCAGCCCCAGCATTTT
.,TRBV29-1,.,TRBJ2-5,CSVEDRAGSGETQYF,TGCAGCGTTGAAGATCGGGCAGGGTCCGGAGAGACCCAGTACTTC